One sample yielded the 21 T cell receptor beta chains listed below, sequenced in a study of neoadjuvant anti-PD-1 for oral cavity cancer. Profiling relied on immunoSEQ multiplex PCR, and the TCRdb table lists in-frame clones only, not all of them. The profile shows 6,000 to 7,000 clones, 47% of them singletons. Specimen: tumor tissue, collected before nivolumab (anti-PD-1) treatment. The receptors here all came from a person aged 35 to 85 with oral cavity squamous cell carcinoma.

The gene calls are TRBV10-3 and TRBJ2-1; D is possibly TRBD1 (6 bases). CDR1 is ENHRY and CDR2 is SYGVKD in the germline V gene. Trimming shortened V by 8 bases and J by 2 bases, and 13 bases separated the two germline ends. CDR3 length: 14 amino acids. The CDR3 loop is CAISEGDTYNEQFF. The DNA of the CDR3 is TGTGCCATCTCCGAGGGGGACACCTACAATGAGCAGTTCTTC.

The chain has TRBV7-9 and TRBJ2-7; D possibly matches TRBD1 or TRBD2 (5 bases each). CDR1 SEHNR and CDR2 FQNEAQ come from the germline V gene (reference sequence). The CDR3 consists of 13 residues. Trimming removed 3 bases from V and 4 bases from J, with 10 bases in between. This chain's CDR3 is CASSFGALYEQYF. The CDR3 nucleotides are TGTGCCAGCAGCTTCGGGGCTTTGTACGAGCAGTACTTC.

The V and J genes are TRBV9 and TRBJ1-4, with D tentatively TRBD1 (5 bases). V was cut by 0 bases and J by 6 bases, with 9 bases left in between. The V gene's germline CDR1 is SGDLS and CDR2 YYNGEE. CDR3 size: 14 residues. The CDR3: CASSVGREDEKLFF. The CDR3 bases are TGTGCCAGCAGCGTAGGCAGGGAGGATGAAAAACTGTTTTTT. Variable domain in full (rest from reference TRBV9 and TRBJ1-4): DSGVTQTPKHLITATGQRVTLRCSPRSGDLSVYWYQQSLDQGLQFLIQYYNGEERAKGNILERFSAQQFPDLHSELNLSSLELGDSALYFCASSVGREDEKLFFGSGTQLSVL.

The DNA of the CDR3 is TGTGCCAGCAGCTTAGGACTAGCGGGGGGCGCCTCCCCAAGCTCCTACAATGAGCAGTTCTTC. This encodes CASSLGLAGGASPSSYNEQFF. V gene TRBV7-8 combines with J gene TRBJ2-1; 13 bases are a match to TRBD2. CDR1 is SGHVS and CDR2 is FQNEAQ in the germline V gene. V trimming: 1 base; J trimming: 0 bases; junction bases outside the gene matches: 12. CDR3 length equals 21 residues.

The chain links TRBV28 to TRBJ2-6; D unclear. Trimming removed 2 bases at V and 3 bases at J, with 5 bases between. The CDR3 has 14 residues. Looked up from germline, CDR1 is MDHEN and CDR2 is SYDVKM. CDR3 amino acids: CASSLTGGANVLTF. Written as DNA, the CDR3 is TGTGCCAGCAGTTTAACGGGTGGGGCCAACGTCCTGACTTTC.

V usage is TRBV5-6 and J usage is TRBJ1-3; 7 bases align to TRBD1. The ends lost 0 bases at V and 0 bases at J; junction bases unmatched: 9. Germline-derived CDR1 and CDR2 are SGHDT and YYEEEE. The CDR3 sequence is 18 residues long. The CDR3 loop is CASSLAKRGPISGNTIYF. The CDR3 DNA reads as TGTGCCAGCAGCTTGGCCAAGAGGGGGCCAATCTCTGGAAACACCATATATTTT. The entire variable domain, with the rest obtained from reference TRBV5-6 and TRBJ1-3, is as follows: DAGVTQSPTHLIKTRGQQVTLRCSPKSGHDTVSWYQQALGQGPQFIFQYYEEEERQRGNFPDRFSGHQFPNYSSELNVNALLLGDSALYLCASSLAKRGPISGNTIYFGEGSWLTVV.

V gene TRBV7-6 combines with J gene TRBJ2-5, with a tentative D call TRBD2 (7 bases). V was shortened by 7 bases and J by 2 bases, with 14 bases between the two germline ends. CDR1 SGHVS and CDR2 FNYEAQ come from the germline V gene. The CDR3 is 14 amino acids. CDR3 DNA sequence: TGTGCCAGCACCAAGGGGGGGTCACAAGAGACCCAGTACTTC. Amino acids: CASTKGGSQETQYF.

This rearrangement joins TRBV5-6 to TRBJ2-3; D may be TRBD1 or TRBD2 (6 bases each). Trimming pared 0 bases from V and 1 base from J, leaving 12 bases between. This CDR3 is 16 amino acids long. Per the germline V gene, CDR1 is SGHDT and CDR2 is YYEEEE. Here the CDR3 DNA reads TGTGCCAGCAGCTTGGGGAGGAGGGGGGGCACAGATACGCAGTATTTT. Encoded protein: CASSLGRRGGTDTQYF.

The V and J genes are TRBV5-4 and TRBJ2-7, with D maybe TRBD1 (5 bases). Trimming pared 3 bases from V and 3 bases from J, leaving 10 bases between. Germline CDR1 and CDR2: SGHNT and YYREEE (reference sequence). The CDR3 loop spans 13 amino acids. The CDR3 sequence is CASSSDSLYEQYF. In DNA form, the CDR3 reads TGTGCCAGCAGCTCCGACAGCCTCTACGAGCAGTACTTC.

This clone was detected once. V is TRBV9 and J is TRBJ2-3; no definite D call. Germline loops: CDR1 SGDLS, CDR2 YYNGEE. Deletions cut 2 bases from V and 2 bases from J, with 3 bases between. The CDR3 consists of 12 residues. The CDR3 DNA reads TGTGCCAGCAGCGTCAACACAGATACGCAGTATTTT. This gives the protein CASSVNTDTQYF.

The V and J genes are TRBV4-3 and TRBJ2-1; D is unclear. CDR1 is LGHNA and CDR2 is YSLEER in the germline V gene. Deletions cut 2 bases from V and 3 bases from J, with 11 bases between. The CDR3 consists of 15 residues. The CDR3 is CASSQSVTGYNEQFF. In DNA form, the CDR3 reads TGCGCCAGCAGCCAATCCGTCACGGGCTACAATGAGCAGTTCTTC.

The chain links TRBV5-5 to TRBJ2-3; D may correspond to TRBD1 or TRBD2 (5 bases each). There are 15 residues in the CDR3. Germline loops: CDR1 SGHKS, CDR2 YYEKEE (reference sequence). V dropped 0 bases and J dropped 2 bases, with 10 bases sitting between them. CDR3 DNA: TGTGCCAGCAGCTTGGGAGGGGCCCCCACAGATACGCAGTATTTT. It specifies CASSLGGAPTDTQYF.

This clone has just a few counts. V gene TRBV5-1 combines with J gene TRBJ2-7; TRBD1 is a possible D gene (5 bases). This CDR3 has 14 amino acids. The germline V and J ends were trimmed by 4 bases and 6 bases, with 17 bases remaining between them. In germline, CDR1 is SGHRS, CDR2 YFSETQ. DNA of the CDR3: TGCGCCAGCAGCCCCTTGGACACAACTGGCGAGCAGTACTTC. The encoded protein is CASSPLDTTGEQYF.

This clone showed up just a few times. The V gene is TRBV4-3, the J gene TRBJ2-1; 7 bases fit TRBD1. Germline trimming cut 0 bases from V and 6 bases from J; bases unmatched to any gene: 5. CDR3 length: 15 amino acids. Germline V lookup: CDR1 LGHNA, CDR2 YSLEER. CDR3 sequence: CASSQEWAGGNEQFF. In DNA form, the CDR3 reads TGCGCCAGCAGCCAAGAGTGGGCAGGGGGCAATGAGCAGTTCTTC.

V gene TRBV7-2 combines with J gene TRBJ2-7, with 10 positions matching TRBD1. J gave up 4 bases and V 5 bases, and 8 bases lay outside the gene matches. The CDR3 is made up of 15 amino acids. Germline loops: CDR1 SGHTA, CDR2 FQGNSA. CDR3 in amino acids: CASSKSPGQGYEQYF. The CDR3 coding sequence is TGTGCCAGCAGCAAGTCCCCGGGACAGGGGTACGAGCAGTACTTC.

The rearrangement joins TRBV5-8 to TRBJ2-3; 9 bases fit TRBD2. Germline CDR1 SGHTS, CDR2 YDEGEE. This CDR3 has 15 amino acids. Trimming at V came to 4 bases and at J to 2 bases, leaving 5 bases not matched to a gene. The CDR3 reads CASSRGGGTTDTQYF. The CDR3 region has the DNA TGTGCCAGCAGCCGCGGGGGGGGGACCACAGATACGCAGTATTTT.

This chain links TRBV7-9 with TRBJ2-5; D perhaps matches TRBD1 (6 bases). With 2 bases removed from V and 5 bases from J, the gap between germline ends came to 27 bases. CDR1 is SEHNR and CDR2 is FQNEAQ in the germline V gene (reference sequence). The CDR3 consists of 19 residues. The CDR3 coding sequence is TGTGCCAGCAGCTTAAGGATTGGGCAGGGGTCACGGAACAAGGAGACCCAGTACTTC. Its protein is CASSLRIGQGSRNKETQYF.

As DNA, the CDR3 is TGTGCCAGCAGTTTAAGGACTAGCGGGGATGAGGAGACCCAGTACTTC. Residues: CASSLRTSGDEETQYF. This sequence joins TRBV2 and TRBJ2-5, with 12 bases matching TRBD2. The J segment lost 5 bases and the V segment lost 5 bases, leaving 9 bases of the junction unmatched. This CDR3 region has 16 residues. CDR1 and CDR2 from the germline V gene are SNHLY and FYNNEI.

The V gene is TRBV4-3, the J gene TRBJ1-4; no reliable D call. Trimming left V 0 bases short and J 8 bases short, with 10 bases between. The CDR3 loop spans 14 amino acids. Per the germline V gene, CDR1 is LGHNA and CDR2 is YSLEER. CDR3 nucleotides: TGCGCCAGCAGCCAAGATCTCGCTTGGGAAAAACTGTTTTTT. It specifies CASSQDLAWEKLFF.

Only a few counts were recorded for this clone. The chain joins TRBV4-1 to TRBJ2-1; TRBD2 aligns across 15 bases. Germline V lookup: CDR1 MGHRA, CDR2 YSYEKL. With V trimmed by 2 bases and J by 0 bases, 5 bases remained unmatched. The length of the CDR3 is 19 residues. The CDR3 reads CASSQPGLAGGLSYNEQFF. CDR3 coding DNA: TGCGCCAGCAGCCAACCGGGACTAGCGGGGGGCCTCTCCTACAATGAGCAGTTCTTC.

There are a few counts of this clone. The rearrangement links TRBV5-6 to TRBJ2-7; D remains unclear. Trimming removed 0 bases from V and 3 bases from J, with 10 bases in between. The CDR3 is 14 amino acids. Germline CDR1 and CDR2: SGHDT and YYEEEE. The CDR3 coding sequence is TGTGCCAGCAGCTTGGCCCTCTCGAACTACGAGCAGTACTTC. Residues: CASSLALSNYEQYF.